This TCR beta chain was sequenced during a study of kidney transplant recipient with SARS-CoV-2 infection. Each CDR3 protein is one row after TCRdb ran MiXCR on the reads. This sample has about 240,000 distinct CDR3 sequences, with roughly 26% found just once. V lost 6 bases and J lost 1, with 15 bases in between. CDR1 and CDR2 (germline): DFQATT, SNEGSKA (reference sequence). This CDR3 is 14 amino acids long. This clonotype was counted at least ten times. The chain couples TRBV20-1 to TRBJ1-2; no definite D call. This receptor was obtained from a male patient between 25 and 40 years old who had COVID-19 and was a kidney transplant recipient. The T cells may come from the graft donor. The source material was a blood sample, sampled at baseline and on day 111 from a kidney transplant recipient. The CDR3 sequence is CSAPTRPLNYGYTF. For the CDR3, the DNA is TGCAGTGCCCCCACACGACCCCTTAACTATGGCTACACCTTC.